This TCR beta chain comes out of a study of blood T cell repertoires in COVID-19 (dated by TCRdb to between 2020 and 2021). Concerning the study at large: Collaborator samples came from the United States, Italy and Spain and covered acute and convalescent phases of COVID-19. The prospective study material was composed of cDNA or gDNA derived from T cells, B-cell-depleted T cells, or PBMCs. Subjects who had been exposed to COVID-19, were actively infected with it, or had recovered from it provided the deeply sampled blood TCRbeta repertoires that made up the dataset. A freely available public database, intended as a resource for researchers studying the immune response to SARS-CoV-2, is where the repertoires were released. Samples came from the ongoing ImmuneRACE study (first 160 participants) plus 1,254 subjects from 6 global collaborators. The sample metadata nearly always contained a de-identified subject ID, COVID-19 status, age in years and sex. HLA class I and class II types, where available, came from metadata supplied by the sample provider rather than from assay-based typing.

The immunoSEQ Assay, a bias-controlled multiplex PCR, was used to amplify TCRbeta CDR3 regions from genomic DNA. Under the source paper's analysis protocol: The number of nucleated cells in each sample was estimated by amplification of reference gene primers within the assay. To quantify the absolute abundance of each unique TCRbeta CDR3 rearrangement, sequence reads were collapsed and filtered. For each sample, productive Simpson clonality was calculated as the square root of Simpson's diversity index across productive rearrangements. TCRdb holds this immuneACCESS table with in-frame rearrangements only. Some clones are missing; in checked studies, unresolved V genes explain under half, and the rest has no known cause. V and J calls plus clone size are reproduced from that table; the DNA served to infer D and trimming. The sample profile shows some 150,000 clones; roughly 89% of them were found once. The ten largest clones add up to around 8.3% of the sample.

Sequences LGHDT (CDR1) and YNNKEL (CDR2) are obtained from the germline V gene (reference sequence). Its CDR3 holds 14 amino acids, cysteine through phenylalanine. Only CDR3 DNA remains: 42 bases, in frame from the first base. Ends trimmed: V by 2 bases, J by 8 bases; bases unmatched to a gene: 4. The collaborating institutions used their own protocols to collect whole blood in K2EDTA tubes. For TCRbeta analysis, collaborators shipped samples in one of three forms: frozen whole blood, isolated PBMCs, or DNA extracted from either of those sample types. A note on this clone: Its target antigen remains unknown. Within one base of it there is no much larger clone, and no base qualities were kept.

The research as a whole found: Clinical and demographic metadata were provided uncurated, with the amount varying by source and participant.

Sequenced sample: peripheral blood. The chain uses TRBV3-1 (or the pseudogene TRBV3-2) and TRBJ2-1, with 9 bases in between that match TRBD2. The TCR was taken from a woman between 45 and 65 years old with active or convalescent COVID-19. CDR3 region: CASSQLAGKYEQFF. DNA sequence: TGTGCCAGCAGCCAACTAGCGGGAAAGTATGAGCAGTTCTTC.